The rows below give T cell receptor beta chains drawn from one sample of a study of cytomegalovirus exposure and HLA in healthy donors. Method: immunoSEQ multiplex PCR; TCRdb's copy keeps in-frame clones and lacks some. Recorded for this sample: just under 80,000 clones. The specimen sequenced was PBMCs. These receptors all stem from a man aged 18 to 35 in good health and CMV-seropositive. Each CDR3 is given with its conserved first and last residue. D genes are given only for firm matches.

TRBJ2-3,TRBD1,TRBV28,TGTGCCAGCAGTGGGGACAGGGCGGGCACAGATACGCAGTATTTT,CASSGDRAGTDTQYF
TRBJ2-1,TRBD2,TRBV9,TGTGCCAGCAGCGTAGCGGGAGGGGCAGGCGATGAGCAGTTCTTC,CASSVAGGAGDEQFF
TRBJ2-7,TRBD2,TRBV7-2,TGTGCCAGCAGTCCACGACTAGCGGGAGCCTCCTACGAGCAGTACTTC,CASSPRLAGASYEQYF
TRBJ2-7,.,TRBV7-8,TGTGCCAGCAGCTTAGCGATGGTAGGGAGTTACGAGCAGTACTTC,CASSLAMVGSYEQYF
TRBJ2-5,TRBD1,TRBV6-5,TGTGCCAGCAAATCCAGGGGGCTAGTGGAGACCCAGTACTTC,CASKSRGLVETQYF
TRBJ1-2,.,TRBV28,TGTGCCAGCAGAAGCCCGAGTCGAAACTATGGCTACACCTTC,CASRSPSRNYGYTF
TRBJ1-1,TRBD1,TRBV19,TGTGCCACTCGTACAGGGGACACTGAAGCTTTCTTT,CATRTGDTEAFF
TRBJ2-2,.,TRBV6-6,TGTGCCAGCAGTAAGCAAGCCGGGGAGCTGTTTTTT,CASSKQAGELFF
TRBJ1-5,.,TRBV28,TGTGCCAGCAGTTTAAGACCCAGGGGACCCAGCAATCAGCCCCAGCATTTT,CASSLRPRGPSNQPQHF
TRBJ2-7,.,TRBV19,TGTGCCAGCTCTCCTATAATGGGGGAGGTCCGCTACGAGCAGTACTTC,CASSPIMGEVRYEQYF
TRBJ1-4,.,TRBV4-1,TGCGCCAGCAGCCGACGGGGGAGCGGCACTAATGAAAAACTGTTTTTT,CASSRRGSGTNEKLFF
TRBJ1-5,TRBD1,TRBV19,TGTGCCAGTAGGCGTCAGGGGGTCGATCAGCCCCAGCATTTT,CASRRQGVDQPQHF
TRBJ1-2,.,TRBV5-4,TGTGCCAGCAGCTACGAGGGATCCAACTATGGCTACACCTTC,CASSYEGSNYGYTF
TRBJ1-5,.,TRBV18,TGTGCCAGCTCCCCGTTTGCTCCCGGGGTTGGGGACAATCAGCCCCAGCATTTT,CASSPFAPGVGDNQPQHF
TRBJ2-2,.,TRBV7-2,TGTGCCAGCAGCCCCCGGGACACCGGGGAGCTGTTTTTT,CASSPRDTGELFF
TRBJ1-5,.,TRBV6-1,TGTGCCAGCAGCCCCAGTGGTCCGGCCGGGAGGCCCCAGCATTTT,CASSPSGPAGRPQHF
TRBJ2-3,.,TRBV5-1,TGCGCCAGCAGCTTAGGACAGAGCACAGATACGCAGTATTTT,CASSLGQSTDTQYF
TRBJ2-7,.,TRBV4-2,TGTGCCAGCAGCCAAGCCCTACGGACCGTCGCGGGGTATGGCGAGCAGTACTTC,CASSQALRTVAGYGEQYF
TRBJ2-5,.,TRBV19,TGTGCCAGTCAACTCGGCGGAGGGTCCCAAGAGACCCAGTACTTC,CASQLGGGSQETQYF
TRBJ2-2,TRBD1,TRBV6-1,TGTGCCAGCAGTCTCGACAGGGCGGGTTCCGGGGAGCTGTTTTTT,CASSLDRAGSGELFF
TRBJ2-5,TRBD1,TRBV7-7,TGTGCCGTAACCTCCGGGACAGGGCGGGAGACCCAGTACTTC,CAVTSGTGRETQYF
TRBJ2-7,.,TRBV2,TGTGCCAGCAGTGAGGGGTCGACCGGGAGCGCCTACGAGCAGTACTTC,CASSEGSTGSAYEQYF
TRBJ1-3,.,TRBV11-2,TGTGCCACAGGGGTCGGAAACACCATATATTTT,CATGVGNTIYF
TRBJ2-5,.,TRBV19,TGTGCCAGTAGTAGGCAACAGGGAGACCAGTACTTC,CASSRQQGDQYF
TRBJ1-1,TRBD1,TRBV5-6,TGTGCCAGCAGCTATGGGACAGTTCCTGAAGCTTTCTTT,CASSYGTVPEAFF